This TCR beta chain was captured by sequencing in a study of blood T cells in healthy people across ages. About the research overall: Template switching recovered approximately one barcoded beta molecule for every two T cells. General observations from the study: The unsorted PBMCs prevented any conclusive comparison of naive versus antigen-experienced cells.

A sample-barcoded 5' primer and a J-beta primer mix were used in a second PCR of roughly 6 to 11 cycles. Tags on each cDNA molecule came from a template-switch adaptor with 12 random nucleotides. TCRdb itself ran the 5' RACE reads through MiXCR, one entry per CDR3 protein. The table includes 1,300,000 or so distinct CDR3 sequences, roughly 59% detected once. On this clonotype: Its specificity is not known.

CDR3 length: 10 amino acids. In germline, CDR1 is DFQATT, CDR2 SNEGSKA (reference sequence). RNA extraction gave at least 5.5 micrograms of total RNA per sample. This chain joins TRBV20-1 and TRBJ1-1; D unresolved. The receptor's source is a man aged 18 to 29 in good health. The specimen was blood. CDR3 in DNA: TGCAGGTCGGTAGGAGATGAAGCTTTCTTT. Translated: CRSVGDEAFF.